This T cell receptor (beta chain) is from a study of shared T cell receptors in the human thymus. The germline V and J ends were trimmed by 2 bases and 5 bases, with 16 bases remaining between them. Germline loops: CDR1 GTSNPN, CDR2 SVGIG (reference sequence). The CDR3 runs to 15 residues. Some clones are missing from TCRdb's copy, which holds only in-frame ones; the method was immunoSEQ multiplex PCR. The sample contains some 760,000 clones, approximately 85% of which appear only once. The same sample was also studied in work on human thymus T cells. That paper states: Thymus tissue was removed during corrective cardiac surgery. What appeared biased in thymic and blood repertoires was the usage of V and J genes. As related research reported, thymic repertoires overlapped highly among unrelated individuals.

Material for sequencing was thymocytes. The sequence was collected from a girl under three years old with a congenital heart defect. The rearrangement joins TRBV30 to TRBJ1-5, with D perhaps TRBD1 (6 bases). CDR3 protein: CAWSKTRTEHQPQHF. The CDR3 region has the DNA TGTGCCTGGAGTAAAACTCGGACAGAACATCAGCCCCAGCATTTT.